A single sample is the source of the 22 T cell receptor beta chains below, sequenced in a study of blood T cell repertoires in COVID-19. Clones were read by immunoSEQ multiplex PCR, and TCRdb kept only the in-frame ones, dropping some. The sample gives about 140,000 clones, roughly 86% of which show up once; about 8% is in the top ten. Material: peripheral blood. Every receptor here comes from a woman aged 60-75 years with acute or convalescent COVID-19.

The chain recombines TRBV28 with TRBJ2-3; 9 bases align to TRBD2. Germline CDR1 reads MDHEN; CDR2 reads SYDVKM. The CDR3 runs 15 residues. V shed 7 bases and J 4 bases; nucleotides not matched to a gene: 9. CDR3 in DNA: TGTGCCAGCACCCGGATGCGGGGGGGGGCAGATACGCAGTATTTT. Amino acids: CASTRMRGGADTQYF.

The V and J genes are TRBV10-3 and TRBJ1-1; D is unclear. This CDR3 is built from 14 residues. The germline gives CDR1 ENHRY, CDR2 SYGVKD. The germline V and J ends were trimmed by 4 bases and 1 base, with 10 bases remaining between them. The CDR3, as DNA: TGTGCCATCAGTGGACGAGCGGGGAACACTGAAGCTTTCTTT. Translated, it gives CAISGRAGNTEAFF.

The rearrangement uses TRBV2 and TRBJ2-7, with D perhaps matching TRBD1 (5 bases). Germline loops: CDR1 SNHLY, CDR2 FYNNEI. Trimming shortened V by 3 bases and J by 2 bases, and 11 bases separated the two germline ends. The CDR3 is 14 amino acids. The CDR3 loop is CASSDWAGPYEQYF. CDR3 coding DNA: TGTGCCAGCAGTGATTGGGCAGGGCCCTACGAGCAGTACTTC.

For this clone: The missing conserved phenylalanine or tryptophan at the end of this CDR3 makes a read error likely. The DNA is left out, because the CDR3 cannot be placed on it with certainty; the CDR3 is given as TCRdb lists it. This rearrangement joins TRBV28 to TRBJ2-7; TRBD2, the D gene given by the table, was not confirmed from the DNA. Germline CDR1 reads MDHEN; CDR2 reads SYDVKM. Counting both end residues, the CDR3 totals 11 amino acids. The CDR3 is CASSSGLAGSY.

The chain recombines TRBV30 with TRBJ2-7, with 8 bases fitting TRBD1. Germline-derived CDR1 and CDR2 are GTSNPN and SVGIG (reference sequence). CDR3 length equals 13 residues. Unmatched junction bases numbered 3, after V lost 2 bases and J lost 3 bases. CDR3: CAWSIGQGYEQYF. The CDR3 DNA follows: TGTGCCTGGAGTATTGGACAGGGCTACGAGCAGTACTTC.

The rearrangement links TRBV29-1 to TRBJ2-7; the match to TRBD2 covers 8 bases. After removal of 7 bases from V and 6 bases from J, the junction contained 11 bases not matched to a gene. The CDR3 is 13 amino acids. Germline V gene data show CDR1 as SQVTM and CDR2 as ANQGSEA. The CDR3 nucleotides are TGCAGCGCTCTGGGGCTAGCGGGCGGCGAGCAGTACTTC. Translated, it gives CSALGLAGGEQYF.

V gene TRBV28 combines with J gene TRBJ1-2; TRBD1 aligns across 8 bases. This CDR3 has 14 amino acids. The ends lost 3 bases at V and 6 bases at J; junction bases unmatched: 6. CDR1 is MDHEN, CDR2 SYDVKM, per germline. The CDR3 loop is CASSLPRTGNGYTF. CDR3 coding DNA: TGTGCCAGCAGTTTGCCCCGGACAGGGAATGGCTACACCTTC.

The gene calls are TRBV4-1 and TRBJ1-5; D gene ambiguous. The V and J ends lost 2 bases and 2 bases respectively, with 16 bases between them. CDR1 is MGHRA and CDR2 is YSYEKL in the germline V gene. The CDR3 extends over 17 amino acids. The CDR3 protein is CASSQTSPQRGNQPQHF. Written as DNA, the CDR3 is TGCGCCAGCAGCCAAACAAGCCCCCAGCGGGGCAATCAGCCCCAGCATTTT.

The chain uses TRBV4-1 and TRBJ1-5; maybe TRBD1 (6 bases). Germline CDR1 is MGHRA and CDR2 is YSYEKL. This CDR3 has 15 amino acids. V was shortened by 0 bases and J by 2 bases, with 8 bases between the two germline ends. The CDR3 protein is CASSQEGARNQPQHF. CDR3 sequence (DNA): TGCGCCAGCAGCCAAGAGGGGGCGCGCAATCAGCCCCAGCATTTT.

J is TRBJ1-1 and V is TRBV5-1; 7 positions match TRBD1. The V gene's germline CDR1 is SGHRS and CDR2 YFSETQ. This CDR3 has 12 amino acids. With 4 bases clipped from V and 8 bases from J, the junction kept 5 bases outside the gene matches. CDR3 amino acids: CASSQDREEAFF. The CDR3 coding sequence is TGCGCCAGCAGCCAAGACAGGGAAGAAGCTTTCTTT. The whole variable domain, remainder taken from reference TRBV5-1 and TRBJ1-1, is KAGVTQTPRYLIKTRGQQVTLSCSPISGHRSVSWYQQTPGQGLQFLFEYFSETQRNKGNFPGRFSGRQFSNSRSEMNVSTLELGDSALYLCASSQDREEAFFGQGTRLTVV.

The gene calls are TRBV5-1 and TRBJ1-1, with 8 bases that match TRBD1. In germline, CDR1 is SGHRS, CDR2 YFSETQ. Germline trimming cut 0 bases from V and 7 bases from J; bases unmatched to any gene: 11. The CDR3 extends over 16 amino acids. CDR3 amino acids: CASSLAGGAKIGEAFF. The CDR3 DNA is TGCGCCAGCAGCTTGGCAGGGGGCGCGAAAATAGGTGAAGCTTTCTTT.

CDR3 residues: CASRKDRGNSEAFF. As DNA, the CDR3 is TGTGCCAGCAGGAAGGACAGGGGGAATTCAGAAGCTTTCTTT. The chain employs TRBV6-4 and TRBJ1-1; TRBD1 aligns across 10 bases. The CDR3 has 14 residues. Losses at the gene ends were 6 bases for V and 8 bases for J; bases not matched to a gene: 9. CDR1 is MRHNA, CDR2 SNTAGT, per germline.

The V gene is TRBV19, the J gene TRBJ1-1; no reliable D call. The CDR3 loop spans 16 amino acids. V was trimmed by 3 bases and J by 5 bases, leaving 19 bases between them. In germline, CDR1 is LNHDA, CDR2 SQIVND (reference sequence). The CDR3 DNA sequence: TGTGCCAGTAGTATGCGGCGGATAAGAGGAGGGACTGAAGCTTTCTTT. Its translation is CASSMRRIRGGTEAFF.

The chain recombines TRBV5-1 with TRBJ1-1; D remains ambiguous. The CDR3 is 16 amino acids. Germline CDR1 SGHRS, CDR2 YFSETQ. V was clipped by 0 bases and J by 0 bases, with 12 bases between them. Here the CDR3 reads CASSLGPGFMNTEAFF. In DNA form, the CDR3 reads TGCGCCAGCAGCTTGGGTCCAGGCTTCATGAACACTGAAGCTTTCTTT. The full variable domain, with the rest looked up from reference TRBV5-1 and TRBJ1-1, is KAGVTQTPRYLIKTRGQQVTLSCSPISGHRSVSWYQQTPGQGLQFLFEYFSETQRNKGNFPGRFSGRQFSNSRSEMNVSTLELGDSALYLCASSLGPGFMNTEAFFGQGTRLTVV.

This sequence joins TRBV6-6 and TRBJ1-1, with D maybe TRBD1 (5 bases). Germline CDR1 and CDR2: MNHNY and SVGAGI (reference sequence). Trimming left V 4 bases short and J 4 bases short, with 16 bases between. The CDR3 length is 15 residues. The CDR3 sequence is CASSSRGGRGTEAFF. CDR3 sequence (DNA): TGTGCCAGCAGTTCACGGGGGGGAAGGGGCACTGAAGCTTTCTTT.

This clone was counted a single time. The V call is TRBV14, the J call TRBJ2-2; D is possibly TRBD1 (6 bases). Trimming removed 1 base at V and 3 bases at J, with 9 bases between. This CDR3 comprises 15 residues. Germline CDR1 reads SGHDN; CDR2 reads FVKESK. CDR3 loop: CASSQVGAYTGELFF. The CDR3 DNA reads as TGTGCCAGCAGCCAAGTGGGGGCATACACCGGGGAGCTGTTTTTT.

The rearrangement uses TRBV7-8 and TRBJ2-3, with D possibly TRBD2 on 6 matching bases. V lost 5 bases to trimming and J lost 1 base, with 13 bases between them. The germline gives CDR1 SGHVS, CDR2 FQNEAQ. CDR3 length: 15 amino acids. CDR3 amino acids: CASSAVGGGTDTQYF. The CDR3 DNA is TGTGCCAGCAGCGCAGTCGGCGGGGGCACAGATACGCAGTATTTT.

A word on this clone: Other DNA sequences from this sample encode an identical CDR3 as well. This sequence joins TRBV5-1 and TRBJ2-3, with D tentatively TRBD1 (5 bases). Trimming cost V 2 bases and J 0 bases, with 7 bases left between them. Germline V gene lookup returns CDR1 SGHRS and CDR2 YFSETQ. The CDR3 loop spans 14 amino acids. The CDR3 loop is CASSLGHSTDTQYF. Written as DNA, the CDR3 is TGCGCCAGCAGCTTAGGACATAGCACAGATACGCAGTATTTT.

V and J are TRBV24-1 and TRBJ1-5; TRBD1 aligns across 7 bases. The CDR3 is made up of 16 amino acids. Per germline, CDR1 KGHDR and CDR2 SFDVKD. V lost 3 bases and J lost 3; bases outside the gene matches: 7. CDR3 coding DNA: TGTGCCACCAGTGATGTGACGACAGGGAACAATCAGCCCCAGCATTTT. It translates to CATSDVTTGNNQPQHF.

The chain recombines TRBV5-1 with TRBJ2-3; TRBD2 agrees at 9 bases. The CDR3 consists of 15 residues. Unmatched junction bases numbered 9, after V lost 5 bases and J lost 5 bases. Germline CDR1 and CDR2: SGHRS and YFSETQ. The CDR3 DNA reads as TGCGCCAGCAGAGGCGGGGGGGGCCAGAAAGATACGCAGTATTTT. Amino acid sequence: CASRGGGGQKDTQYF. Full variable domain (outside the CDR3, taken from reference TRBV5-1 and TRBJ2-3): KAGVTQTPRYLIKTRGQQVTLSCSPISGHRSVSWYQQTPGQGLQFLFEYFSETQRNKGNFPGRFSGRQFSNSRSEMNVSTLELGDSALYLCASRGGGGQKDTQYFGPGTRLTVL.

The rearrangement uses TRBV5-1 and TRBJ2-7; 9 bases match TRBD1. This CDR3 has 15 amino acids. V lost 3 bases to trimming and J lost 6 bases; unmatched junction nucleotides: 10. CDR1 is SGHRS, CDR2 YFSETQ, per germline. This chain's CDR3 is CASSSQGGQGIEQYF. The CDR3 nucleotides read TGCGCCAGCAGCTCTCAAGGGGGACAGGGAATCGAGCAGTACTTC. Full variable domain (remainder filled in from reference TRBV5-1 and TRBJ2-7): KAGVTQTPRYLIKTRGQQVTLSCSPISGHRSVSWYQQTPGQGLQFLFEYFSETQRNKGNFPGRFSGRQFSNSRSEMNVSTLELGDSALYLCASSSQGGQGIEQYFGPGTRLTVT.

The CDR3 bases are TGCGCCAGCAGCCAAGAACCGGGCGGGGAATCCTACAATGAGCAGTTCTTC. Its protein is CASSQEPGGESYNEQFF. The chain joins TRBV4-3 to TRBJ2-1; D might be TRBD2 (6 bases). The CDR3 is made up of 17 amino acids. Trimming pared 0 bases from V and 1 base from J, leaving 13 bases between. CDR1 is LGHNA, CDR2 YSLEER, per germline.